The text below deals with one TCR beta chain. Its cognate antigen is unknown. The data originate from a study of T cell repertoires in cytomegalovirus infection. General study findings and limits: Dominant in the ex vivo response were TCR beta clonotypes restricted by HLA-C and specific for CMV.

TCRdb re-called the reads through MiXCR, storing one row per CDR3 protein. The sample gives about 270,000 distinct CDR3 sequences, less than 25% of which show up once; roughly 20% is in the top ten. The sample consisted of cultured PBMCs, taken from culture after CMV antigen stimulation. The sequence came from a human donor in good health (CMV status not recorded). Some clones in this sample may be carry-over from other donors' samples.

CDR3 loop: CASSLDGVNYGYTF. In DNA form, the CDR3 reads TGTGCCAGTAGTCTGGATGGGGTGAACTATGGCTACACCTTC. The rearrangement joins TRBV19 to TRBJ1-2; unclear D gene. CDR1 is LNHDA, CDR2 SQIVND, per germline (reference sequence). This CDR3 is 14 amino acids long. V was clipped by 5 bases and J by 2 bases, with 12 bases between them.